Sequencing of this T cell receptor beta chain was carried out in a study of cytomegalovirus exposure and HLA in healthy donors. Findings and caveats of the study: Most TCRs appeared rarely, but some public TCRs recurred in many donors. According to a later analysis, most TCR beta chains associated with CMV appeared HLA-restricted. The study listed approximately 170 cytomegalovirus-associated TCR beta chains. Data from an earlier analysis indicated that most TCR beta V segments were productive either about 87% or about 30% of the time.

Remarks on this clone: What it binds is not known.

The ends lost 6 bases at V and 0 bases at J; junction bases unmatched: 11. Germline CDR1 SNHLY, CDR2 FYNNEI. The CDR3 totals 17 residues. This PCR relied on a set of 60 Vbeta primers and 13 Jbeta primers. The table came from immunoSEQ multiplex PCR; TCRdb's copy has only in-frame clones and leaves some out. The profile shows roughly 82,000 clones, about three quarters of them singletons. Sequencing used PBMCs. The genes are TRBV2 and TRBJ2-5; 9 bases map to TRBD2. The TCR originated in a woman aged 40 to 50 in good health and CMV-seropositive. This CDR3 is CASRPLGAGGNQETQYF. The CDR3 DNA reads TGTGCCAGCAGGCCCCTTGGGGCGGGGGGGAACCAAGAGACCCAGTACTTC. Variable domain in full (rest from reference TRBV2 and TRBJ2-5): EPEVTQTPSHQVTQMGQEVILRCVPISNHLYFYWYRQILGQKVEFLVSFYNNEISEKSEIFDDQFSVERPDGSNFTLKIRSTKLEDSAMYFCASRPLGAGGNQETQYFGPGTRLLVL.